A selection of T cell receptor beta chains follows, all from one sample in a study of blood T cell repertoires in COVID-19. Sequencing used immunoSEQ multiplex PCR; TCRdb keeps in-frame clones, though not all of them. This table has about 50,000 clones, about 80% appearing once. What was sequenced was peripheral blood. The receptors stem from a man aged 65-85 years with active COVID-19. The conserved cysteine and the conserved F or W are not part of the CDR3 here. A D gene is named only where the DNA matches it firmly.

D gene	V gene	J gene	CDR3 protein
NA	TRBV29-1	TRBJ2-2	SVGEARGSSGELF
NA	TRBV9	TRBJ2-2	ASSVDGDSGELF
NA	TRBV2	TRBJ2-2	ASRAGTITGELF
TRBD1	TRBV30	TRBJ2-7	AWSFRQGANEQY
TRBD2	TRBV11-3	TRBJ2-1	ASSLVREGYNEQF
NA	TRBV19	TRBJ2-7	ASSPGHLYEQY
NA	TRBV19	TRBJ1-3	ASSTLPVGNTIY
NA	TRBV2	TRBJ1-1	ASSWGETEAF
NA	TRBV7-2	TRBJ2-2	ASSLGETGFTGELF
TRBD2	TRBV30	TRBJ2-7	AWNTGTSLHEQY
TRBD1	TRBV7-2	TRBJ1-1	ASSLKFRTGENTEAF
TRBD1	TRBV5-1	TRBJ2-2	ASSPSGTDNTGELF
NA	TRBV27	TRBJ1-3	ASSLSPSSGNTIY
NA	TRBV5-1	TRBJ2-5	ASSLSTGSKETQY
TRBD1	TRBV5-1	TRBJ2-1	ASSTGGWDEQF
NA	TRBV30	TRBJ1-3	AWAQGLSGNTIY
TRBD1	TRBV7-3	TRBJ1-2	ASSYGTGEGYT
TRBD1	TRBV18	TRBJ1-3	ASSPRTGGLSGNTIY
TRBD2	TRBV5-1	TRBJ2-1	ASSPLQRGGYNEQF
TRBD1	TRBV30	TRBJ1-1	AWDRVNTEAF